This T cell receptor (beta chain) stems from a study of shared clonotypes between healthy human individuals. CDR3 length: 14 residues. Germline CDR1 and CDR2: MDHEN and SYDVKM. The germline V and J ends were trimmed by 6 bases and 7 bases, with 16 bases remaining between them. The sorted-subset replicate PCRs were given about 210 ng DNA, which is 27,000 or so T cell genomes. The data were produced by immunoSEQ multiplex PCR, yet TCRdb's version contains in-frame clones alone and is incomplete. This table holds approximately 110,000 clones, approximately 65% found once. This clone was counted once. Its target is not known. CD8 memory pooled CD45RO+ cells and CCR7-negative CD45RA+ TemRA cells. Study-wide findings and caveats: In having few donors, the study represented limited genetic and exposure-history diversity. Roughly 5% of naive CD4 clonotypes were common to a handful of donors.

This sequence was found in a woman in her twenties or thirties in good health. The gene calls are TRBV28 and TRBJ2-1; D is uncertain. Sequenced material: memory CD8+ T cells sorted from blood. Subset meaning: CD45RO+ cells pooled with CCR7-negative TemRA cells. This CDR3 is CASSLRTPTNEQFF. In nucleotides, the CDR3 is TGTGCCAGCAGCCTGCGCACACCCACGAATGAGCAGTTCTTC.